One T cell receptor beta chain is described in this entry. Its antigen is not identified. Germline CDR1 SGHRS, CDR2 YFSETQ. The CDR3 extends over 15 amino acids. J gave up 5 bases and V 4 bases, and 11 bases lay outside the gene matches. Sampling of alopecia areata patients yielded lesional scalp punch biopsies as well as peripheral blood. The data were taken from a study of CD8+ T cells in alopecia areata. General study findings and limits: Compared with normal scalp, lesional scalp had higher clonality and more expanded CD8+ clones. Shared TCR sequences were less clear between patients than in mice, possibly partly from HLA diversity.

It was cDNA, reverse transcribed from extracted RNA, that served as the sequencing template. Clones were read by immunoSEQ multiplex PCR, and TCRdb kept only the in-frame ones, dropping some. The sample carries about 160,000 clones, more than 40% recorded once. The sequence derives from a human donor with alopecia areata. The chain combines TRBV5-1 with TRBJ2-7; 8 bases fit TRBD1. The sample consisted of CD4+ T cells sorted from blood. DNA of the CDR3: TGCGCCAGCAGCCATATCCAGGGGGCCTTAGACGAGCAGTACTTC. Its translation is CASSHIQGALDEQYF.